This TCR beta chain derives from a study of cytomegalovirus exposure and HLA in healthy donors. CDR3 length: 15 residues. V lost 4 bases, J lost 0 bases, and 9 bases lay in between. Germline lookup yields CDR1 SNHLY and CDR2 FYNNEI. PCR involved 60 Vbeta and 13 Jbeta primers. Libraries were prepared by immunoSEQ multiplex PCR; TCRdb keeps only in-frame clonotypes and omits some of them. Of 150,000 to 180,000 clones listed, 70% to 90% are singletons. This TCR derives from a woman in her thirties or forties in good health and CMV-seropositive. Source material: PBMCs. The V and J genes are TRBV2 and TRBJ2-2, with a tentative D call TRBD1 (5 bases). The DNA for the CDR3 is TGTGCCAGCAGTGCCAGACAGACGAACACCGGGGAGCTGTTTTTT. It is translated as CASSARQTNTGELFF. The whole variable domain, remainder taken from reference TRBV2 and TRBJ2-2, is EPEVTQTPSHQVTQMGQEVILRCVPISNHLYFYWYRQILGQKVEFLVSFYNNEISEKSEIFDDQFSVERPDGSNFTLKIRSTKLEDSAMYFCASSARQTNTGELFFGEGSRLTVL.